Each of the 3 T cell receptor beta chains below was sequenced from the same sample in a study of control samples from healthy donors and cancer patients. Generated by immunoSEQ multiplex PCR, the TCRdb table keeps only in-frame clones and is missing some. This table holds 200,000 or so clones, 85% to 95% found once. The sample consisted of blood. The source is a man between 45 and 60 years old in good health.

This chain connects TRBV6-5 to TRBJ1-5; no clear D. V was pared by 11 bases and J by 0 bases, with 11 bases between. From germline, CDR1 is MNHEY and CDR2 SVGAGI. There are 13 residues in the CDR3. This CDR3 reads CAAASRSNQPQHF. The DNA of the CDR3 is TGTGCCGCAGCATCACGTAGCAATCAGCCCCAGCATTTT.

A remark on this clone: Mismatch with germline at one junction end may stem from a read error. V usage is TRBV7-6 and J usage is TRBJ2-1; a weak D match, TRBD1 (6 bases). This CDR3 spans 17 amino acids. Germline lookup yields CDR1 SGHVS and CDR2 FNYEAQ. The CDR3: CTSSLTVPTGSYNEQFF. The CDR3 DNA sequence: TGTACCAGCAGCTTAACCGTTCCGACAGGTTCCTACAATGAGCAGTTCTTC.

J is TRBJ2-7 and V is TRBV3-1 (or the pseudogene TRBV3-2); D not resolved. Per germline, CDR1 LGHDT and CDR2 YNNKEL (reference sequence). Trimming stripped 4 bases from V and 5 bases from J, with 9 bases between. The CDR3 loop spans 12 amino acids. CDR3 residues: CASSRVVDEQYF. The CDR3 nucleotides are TGTGCCAGCAGCCGGGTTGTCGACGAGCAGTACTTC.